Included here is one TCR beta chain sequence, with context. The data originate from a study of blood T cell repertoires in COVID-19. Background on the study: From T cells, B-cell-depleted T cells, or PBMCs came the material, which was cDNA or gDNA.

How the authors handled the data: Scientists estimated how many nucleated cells there were by amplifying reference gene primers. Produced via immunoSEQ multiplex PCR; TCRdb's table is partial and in-frame only. Clonal size and the V and J genes are those of that table, whereas D and trimming came from the DNA. The sample yields around 99,000 clones, more than 80% seen once. The ends lost 6 bases at V and 5 bases at J; junction bases unmatched: 12. CDR3 length equals 16 residues. The germline V gene has CDR1 SGHRS and CDR2 YFSETQ. The specimen was peripheral blood. The TCR comes from a man between 40 and 49 years old with active or convalescent COVID-19. The chain has TRBV5-1 and TRBJ2-1; 9 bases map to TRBD2. CDR3 in amino acids: CASTSRTSALDNEQFF. CDR3 coding DNA: TGCGCCAGCACCTCTCGGACTAGCGCGTTGGACAATGAGCAGTTCTTC.